This T cell receptor beta chain was recorded in a study of T cell changes during pregnancy in multiple sclerosis. Generated by immunoSEQ multiplex PCR, the TCRdb table keeps only in-frame clones and is missing some. The sample comprises about 40,000 clones, 91% of which are singletons, and less than 0.9% rests with the top ten. V was shortened by 1 base and J by 4 bases, with 10 bases between the two germline ends. CDR3 length equals 15 residues. Germline lookup yields CDR1 MGHRA and CDR2 YSYEKL. This specimen was CD4+ T cells from peripheral blood mononuclear cells, taken before pregnancy. The sequence came from a female donor with multiple sclerosis, enrolled in a pregnancy study. V usage is TRBV4-1 and J usage is TRBJ1-4; no clear D gene. This CDR3 reads CASSQASRGNEKLFF. CDR3 bases: TGCGCCAGCAGCCAAGCATCACGGGGTAATGAAAAACTGTTTTTT.